This TCR beta chain appears in the sequencing data of a study of Ad26.COV2.S vaccination and SARS-CoV-2 variants (dated by TCRdb to the early 2020s). Notes on the research overall: Vaccine-arm donors came from COV1001, a multicentre, randomized, double-blind, placebo-controlled phase I-IIa trial of Ad26.COV2.S in healthy adults. Ad26.COV2.S was administered intramuscularly at a dose of 5x10^10 or 1x10^11 viral particles, either as one shot or as two shots given 56 days apart. Throughout the experiments and outcome assessment, investigators stayed blinded to trial group allocation. Participants in the trial were split at random into five groups of five each, receiving low-dose or high-dose Ad26.COV2.S once or twice, or else placebo on both occasions. The TCR-sequenced set comprised approximately 32 samples: 19 Ad26.COV2.S vaccine recipients, 5 placebo recipients and 8 SARS-CoV-2 convalescent individuals. TCRbeta repertoire sequencing served as the tool for gauging how specific and how broad the SARS-CoV-2-reactive T cell receptors were following Ad26.COV2.S vaccination. Study-wide findings and limitations: Compared with placebo recipients, Ad26.COV2.S recipients showed higher spike-specific TCR breadth (P = 0.0014). The study was not powered for comparison of responses between vaccine doses or regimens. Vaccine and placebo recipients had similar non-spike TCR breadth, a finding consistent with the vaccine containing only spike. It was noted by the authors that total T cell responses may have been underestimated by the TCR breadth and depth analyses. After vaccination, spike-specific CD8+ and CD4+ T cell responses were reported to show substantial breadth.

CDR1 and CDR2, looked up from the germline V gene, are MGHRA and YSYEKL. V loses 1 base, J loses 2 bases, and the germline ends lie 21 bases apart. The CDR3 has 18 amino acids, counting the end cysteine and phenylalanine. Only the CDR3 part of the read is kept: 54 bases, read in frame from the first base. The treatment or condition label on this specimen signifies: 15 to 20 received Ad26.COV2.S at low or high dose, single or two shots; about 5 received placebo; per-sample allocation not given. For vaccine and placebo recipients, repertoires were sequenced using samples collected on day 63 after the first injection. Cohort 1b enrolled around 24 adults aged 18-55 years at a single site in Boston, USA, between 29 July and 7 August 2020. Ad26.COV2.S consisted of a replication-incompetent adenovirus type 26 vector by which a prefusion-stabilized SARS-CoV-2 spike protein from the original Wuhan strain was expressed.

On this clone itself: Its binding antigen is unknown. No much larger clonotype is one base removed from it; base qualities were not supplied.

TCRbeta CDR3 regions were sequenced with the immunoSEQ Assay. After extraction, genomic DNA underwent amplification by bias-controlled multiplex PCR, followed by high-throughput sequencing. Concerning the study's data processing: To quantify the absolute abundance of every unique TCRbeta CDR3 region, sequences were collapsed and filtered. Usable DNA was measured by amplifying reference genes present in all nucleated cells, and TCRbeta template counts were normalized to that usable DNA to estimate T cell fraction. Repertoire TCRs were annotated as SARS-CoV-2-specific when V gene, CDR3 amino acid sequence and J gene were exactly matched to a known reactive TCR set. The reference SARS-CoV-2 TCR set was derived from MIRA and filtered for enrichment in COVID-19-positive ImmuneCODE repertoires, a step that removed public or cross-reactive TCRs. Using the MIRA antigens, annotated TCRs were further analysed by specific ORF or by position within an ORF. Breadth was defined as annotated unique rearrangements over total unique productive rearrangements; depth was the summed frequency of those rearrangements. Group comparisons of TCR breadth used two-sided Wilcoxon rank-sum tests. In TCRdb, the immuneACCESS table is reduced to in-frame sequences with V and J assigned. These tables do not hold every clone; where another copy was compared, an unresolved V gene accounts for under half, and the others remain unexplained. The V and J calls and clone size are taken from that table; D and trimming were inferred from the DNA. The table for this sample lists about 440,000 clones; less than 95% of them were counted only once. Less than 4.5% of the sample is in the top ten clones.

The receptor was derived from a person between 18 and 60 years old who received the Ad26.COV2.S COVID-19 vaccine or a placebo. The chain employs TRBV4-1 and TRBJ2-7; TRBD1 is possibly the D segment (6 matching bases). The sequencing here drew on peripheral blood, taken in a trial of Ad26.COV2.S vaccine versus placebo. The DNA reads as follows: TGCGCCAGCAGCCAAGGTACAGGGCTGGGGGTTTGGGCCTACGAGCAGTACTTC. This yields the protein CASSQGTGLGVWAYEQYF.